This T cell receptor beta chain originates from a study of cytomegalovirus exposure and HLA in healthy donors (dated 2017 in TCRdb). With regard to the full study: According to a later analysis, the 100 to 150 validation repertoires were produced on the same platform as the 700 or so repertoires of the first cohort. A separate validation cohort of over a hundred different subjects was used in addition to the roughly 640-subject first cohort. The study combined high-throughput TCR immunosequencing, statistical association of individual TCRs with disease status, and machine learning to predict cytomegalovirus infection status. The study aimed to test whether signatures of past pathogen exposure could be identified by cataloging public T cell receptors.

Inclusive of the bounding cysteine and phenylalanine, the CDR3 is 15 residues long. The kept DNA is CDR3 alone, 45 bases in frame from the first base. From the germline V gene, CDR1 is MNHEY and CDR2 is SVGAGI. Relative to germline, V is 7 bases shorter and J is 4 bases shorter, with 14 bases between their ends. Separate from the approximately 700-subject first cohort, the validation cohort of over 90 subjects was the group to which the donors belonged. Preparation of the library involved the immunoSEQ multiplex PCR assay. Under the source paper's analysis protocol: A statistical classification framework was built to diagnose cytomegalovirus status from the catalog of TCR beta chain sequences. TCRdb mirrors the immuneACCESS table, restricted to in-frame sequences. Some clones are absent from its copies; in checked studies, under half trace to an unresolved V gene, and the reason for the others is unknown. V and J calls and clone size are copied from that table; D and trimming were computed from the DNA. This sample holds about 170,000 clones; 86% were observed only once. Roughly 2.6% of the sample is taken by the ten largest.

About this clone itself: The antigen it recognizes is unknown. It has no much larger one-base neighbor in the sample; base qualities were not kept.

Paper-wide results and their limitations: The study gave a list of more than 150 TCR beta chains associated with cytomegalovirus. A later analysis lacked HLA typing for the validation cohort, so it scored co-occurrence in that cohort across all 120 or so repertoires. The classifier was reported to diagnose cytomegalovirus status with high specificity and sensitivity in both the original and validation cohorts. The authors suggested that the approach could potentially be extended to other disease states and immunological phenotypes. In vitro tests confirmed that a few of the cytomegalovirus-associated TCR beta chains recognize cytomegalovirus antigens. Subsequent analysis determined that TCRs grouped into clusters in the first cohort also showed a tendency toward co-occurrence across the 120 or so validation repertoires, and about 94% of cluster scores exceeded 0. Most TCR sequences were seen in very few donors, while some public TCRs were found in many individuals.

The sequence came from a man aged 18 to 29 in good health and CMV-seropositive. Recombination linked TRBV6-5 to TRBJ2-6, and the D gene may be TRBD1, 5 bases matching. The sequenced sample was PBMCs. The DNA reads as follows: TGTGCCAGCAAAGTGCAGGGTGACGGGGCCAACGTCCTGACTTTC. It codes for CASKVQGDGANVLTF.